This record concerns one T cell receptor (beta chain) sequence. The J segment lost 2 bases and the V segment lost 2 bases, leaving 5 bases of the junction unmatched. This CDR3 comprises 15 residues. Germline-derived CDR1 and CDR2 are MDHEN and SYDVKM. Clones were sequenced by immunoSEQ multiplex PCR, and TCRdb holds only the in-frame ones, with some missing. The sample holds hundreds of thousands of clones; 75% to 90% are singletons and the top ten take over 2%. This sample was included in a study of blood T cell repertoires in COVID-19. Across the study: Samples came from the United States, Italy and Spain, spanning acute and convalescent COVID-19. Nucleic acid was either cDNA or gDNA, and it came from T cells, B-cell-depleted T cells, or PBMCs.

The sequence derives from a woman between 50 and 59 years old who had recovered from COVID-19. Material for sequencing was peripheral blood. The chain carries TRBV28 and TRBJ2-5; the match to TRBD2 covers 7 bases. This CDR3 is CASSLGWGGQETQYF. The CDR3 coding sequence is TGTGCCAGCAGTTTAGGGTGGGGAGGGCAAGAGACCCAGTACTTC.